A single sample is the source of the 25 T cell receptor beta chains below, sequenced in a study of T cell responses to AZD1222 COVID-19 vaccine. Sequencing used immunoSEQ multiplex PCR; TCRdb keeps in-frame clones, though not all of them. The profile shows some 120,000 clones, about 91% of them singletons. This specimen was peripheral blood, taken on day 0 of AZD1222 vaccination. These receptors were collected from an adult in good health.

The genes are TRBV4-2 and TRBJ1-5; maybe TRBD1 (5 bases). V lost 3 bases and J 0 bases, leaving 12 bases between the germline ends. CDR1 is LGHNA, CDR2 YNFKEQ, per germline. The CDR3 is made up of 16 amino acids. The CDR3 bases are TGTGCCAGCAGCCACGCAGGGATTAGTAGCAATCAGCCCCAGCATTTT. Translating gives CASSHAGISSNQPQHF.

This clone was observed a single time. The gene calls are TRBV11-2 and TRBJ2-2; the match to TRBD1 covers 8 bases. This CDR3 contains 16 residues. Losses at the gene ends were 4 bases for V and 6 bases for J; bases not matched to a gene: 10. CDR1 is SGHAT and CDR2 is FQNNGV in the germline V gene. This CDR3 reads CASSSRQGNLAGELFF. CDR3 nucleotides: TGTGCCAGCAGCTCCCGACAGGGGAACTTAGCCGGGGAGCTGTTTTTT.

This chain links TRBV4-2 with TRBJ1-5; D remains ambiguous. Trimming removed 0 bases at V and 0 bases at J, with 9 bases between. Germline-derived CDR1 and CDR2 are LGHNA and YNFKEQ. CDR3 size: 16 residues. The DNA for the CDR3 is TGTGCCAGCAGCCAAGACAGATCAAATAGCAATCAGCCCCAGCATTTT. Its protein product is CASSQDRSNSNQPQHF.

The rearrangement joins TRBV5-4 to TRBJ2-3; 9 nucleotides align to TRBD2. The length of the CDR3 is 16 residues. Unmatched junction bases numbered 12, after V lost 4 bases and J lost 6 bases. The germline V gene has CDR1 SGHNT and CDR2 YYREEE (reference sequence). CDR3: CASSLSGGQFMDTQYF. The CDR3 nucleotides read TGTGCCAGCAGCCTAAGCGGGGGGCAATTCATGGATACGCAGTATTTT.

This clone was seen ten or more times. The rearrangement joins TRBV4-2 to TRBJ2-7, with a possible D match to TRBD2 (6 bases). Per germline, CDR1 LGHNA and CDR2 YNFKEQ. There are 14 residues in the CDR3. With 6 bases removed from V and 3 bases from J, the gap between germline ends came to 15 bases. The CDR3 nucleotides read TGTGCCAGCAGTCCAGACTTGGGGGGCTACGAGCAGTACTTC. It encodes CASSPDLGGYEQYF.

This chain links TRBV4-1 with TRBJ2-1; 10 bases map to TRBD1. V lost 1 base and J lost 4; bases outside the gene matches: 1. Germline-derived CDR1 and CDR2 are MGHRA and YSYEKL. This CDR3 spans 15 amino acids. CDR3 protein: CASSQGTGGYNEQFF. In DNA form, the CDR3 reads TGCGCCAGCAGCCAAGGGACAGGGGGTTACAATGAGCAGTTCTTC.

This clone was recorded only once. The V and J genes are TRBV28 and TRBJ1-1, with D possibly matching TRBD1 (5 bases). Trimming removed 6 bases at V and 1 base at J, with 6 bases between. The CDR3 runs 12 residues. Germline CDR1 MDHEN, CDR2 SYDVKM. The CDR3 coding sequence is TGTGCCAGCAGGGGGGGGAACACTGAAGCTTTCTTT. Translation: CASRGGNTEAFF.

The chain links TRBV4-2 to TRBJ2-2; D unresolved. This CDR3 spans 14 amino acids. Germline V lookup: CDR1 LGHNA, CDR2 YNFKEQ. Trimming removed 4 bases at V and 8 bases at J, with 14 bases between. This chain's CDR3 is CASSPEPNPGELFF. CDR3 in DNA: TGTGCCAGCAGCCCCGAACCCAACCCGGGGGAGCTGTTTTTT.

This clone was seen just once. The gene calls are TRBV25-1 and TRBJ2-7; TRBD1 might be the D (6 bases). The CDR3 loop spans 13 amino acids. Trimming shortened V by 2 bases and J by 6 bases, and 11 bases separated the two germline ends. Germline loops: CDR1 MGHDK, CDR2 SYGVNS. Here the CDR3 reads CASSEQQGTEQYF. The CDR3 nucleotides read TGTGCCAGCAGTGAACAGCAGGGGACCGAGCAGTACTTC.

J is TRBJ2-3 and V is TRBV3-1 (or the pseudogene TRBV3-2); the D gene is possibly TRBD2 (6 bases). This CDR3 comprises 17 residues. V was trimmed by 1 base and J by 8 bases, leaving 22 bases between them. CDR1 and CDR2 (germline): LGHDT, YNNKEL (reference sequence). CDR3 DNA sequence: TGTGCCAGCAGCCAAGTTGTTAGCGGACGGGTAAGGGGTACGCAGTATTTT. This sequence encodes CASSQVVSGRVRGTQYF.

V usage is TRBV5-1 and J usage is TRBJ2-1, with D maybe TRBD1 (6 bases). The CDR3 runs to 14 residues. Trimming removed 3 bases at V and 7 bases at J, with 14 bases between. Germline lookup yields CDR1 SGHRS and CDR2 YFSETQ. Here the CDR3 reads CASSYQQGSNEQFF. The DNA of the CDR3 is TGCGCCAGCAGCTACCAACAGGGTTCGAATGAGCAGTTCTTC.

The chain links TRBV7-9 to TRBJ2-7; D possibly uses TRBD1 or TRBD2 (5 bases each). The CDR3 sequence is 14 residues long. The V gene lost 3 bases and the J gene lost 4 bases, with 13 bases spanning the gap. Looked up from germline, CDR1 is SEHNR and CDR2 is FQNEAQ (reference sequence). CDR3 residues: CASSFSEGQYEQYF. CDR3 in DNA: TGTGCCAGCAGCTTCAGCGAGGGGCAATACGAGCAGTACTTC.

CDR3 protein: CASRNRGPGNTIYF. As DNA, the CDR3 is TGTGCCAGCAGAAACAGGGGGCCTGGAAACACCATATATTTT. V is TRBV28 and J is TRBJ1-3, with TRBD1 matching 9 bases. V lost 6 bases and J lost 2; bases outside the gene matches: 2. CDR1 and CDR2 (germline): MDHEN, SYDVKM. This CDR3 has 14 amino acids. Full variable domain (remainder filled in from reference TRBV28 and TRBJ1-3): DVKVTQSSRYLVKRTGEKVFLECVQDMDHENMFWYRQDPGLGLRLIYFSYDVKMKEKGDIPEGYSVSREKKERFSLILESASTNQTSMYLCASRNRGPGNTIYFGEGSWLTVV.

This chain connects TRBV3-1 (or the pseudogene TRBV3-2) to TRBJ2-3; 8 bases align to TRBD2. V shed 1 base, J shed 8 bases, and the junction held 8 bases outside the gene matches. The CDR3 sequence is 15 residues long. The V gene's germline CDR1 is LGHDT and CDR2 YNNKEL (reference sequence). The CDR3 is CASSQVAGSLGTQYF. CDR3 DNA sequence: TGTGCCAGCAGCCAAGTAGCGGGGTCCCTTGGTACGCAGTATTTT.

The CDR3 is CASSLALGRNTEAFF. In nucleotides, the CDR3 is TGTGCCAGCAGCTTAGCGCTGGGGAGGAACACTGAAGCTTTCTTT. V is TRBV7-2 and J is TRBJ1-1, with no clear D. This CDR3 is 15 amino acids long. V was trimmed by 0 bases and J by 1 base, leaving 9 bases between them. Per the germline V gene, CDR1 is SGHTA and CDR2 is FQGNSA.

In its sample, this clone was seen a few times. The rearrangement links TRBV7-9 to TRBJ1-1, with D unclear. Germline CDR1 SEHNR, CDR2 FQNEAQ (reference sequence). V shed 5 bases and J shed 0 bases, with 16 bases lying between them. This CDR3 has 16 residues. The CDR3 is CASSPASKGMNTEAFF. The CDR3 region has the DNA TGTGCCAGCAGCCCCGCGAGTAAGGGAATGAACACTGAAGCTTTCTTT.

This chain joins TRBV27 and TRBJ1-6; 11 bases are a match to TRBD1. V shed 4 bases, J shed 9 bases, and the junction held 5 bases outside the gene matches. CDR1 MNHEY and CDR2 SMNVEV come from the germline V gene (reference sequence). The CDR3 extends over 15 amino acids. CDR3 DNA: TGTGCCAGCAGTTGGGGACAGGGGGTTGGTTCACCCCTCCACTTT. It is translated as CASSWGQGVGSPLHF.

The gene calls are TRBV7-2 and TRBJ1-5; no reliable D call. Germline V lookup: CDR1 SGHTA, CDR2 FQGNSA. V lost 1 base, J lost 0 bases, and 7 bases lay in between. This CDR3 is 15 amino acids long. The CDR3 DNA follows: TGTGCCAGCAGCTTAGACAGCCGTAGCAATCAGCCCCAGCATTTT. It codes for CASSLDSRSNQPQHF.

CDR3 nucleotide sequence: TGCAGCGTTAGACGGGGAGACCCCACAGATACGCAGTATTTT. This sequence encodes CSVRRGDPTDTQYF. The chain recombines TRBV29-1 with TRBJ2-3, with D possibly matching TRBD2 (5 bases). The CDR3 has 14 amino acids. Germline-derived CDR1 and CDR2 are SQVTM and ANQGSEA. V lost 5 bases, J lost 2 bases, and 14 bases lay in between.

In this sample, this clone turned up once. The chain links TRBV6-5 to TRBJ1-2; 9 bases are shared with TRBD1. V gave up 2 bases and J gave up 2 bases; unmatched junction bases: 3. CDR3 length equals 15 residues. Germline values: CDR1 MNHEY, CDR2 SVGAGI. The CDR3 reads CASSYKGQGNYGYTF. CDR3 nucleotide sequence: TGTGCCAGCAGTTACAAAGGACAGGGGAACTATGGCTACACCTTC.

V usage is TRBV9 and J usage is TRBJ2-1; tentatively, D is TRBD1 (5 bases). The CDR3 spans 17 residues. The V end was cut by 3 bases, the J end by 2 bases, with 18 bases between. Germline V lookup: CDR1 SGDLS, CDR2 YYNGEE. CDR3 DNA sequence: TGTGCCAGCAGCGGACTTATTAGACAGACCACCTACAATGAGCAGTTCTTC. Its translation is CASSGLIRQTTYNEQFF.

The chain has TRBV4-2 and TRBJ1-2, with TRBD1 as a possible D gene (6 bases). Germline CDR1 reads LGHNA; CDR2 reads YNFKEQ. This CDR3 is 15 amino acids long. Trimming took 1 base from V and 2 from J, leaving 11 bases between them. This chain's CDR3 is CASSQVGTQNYGYTF. The CDR3 DNA sequence: TGTGCCAGCAGCCAAGTAGGGACACAGAACTATGGCTACACCTTC.

The chain carries TRBV6-2 or TRBV6-3 and TRBJ1-2; no definite D call. Germline loops: CDR1 MNHEY, CDR2 SVGEGT. The CDR3 is 13 amino acids. The germline V and J ends were trimmed by 5 bases and 1 base, with 8 bases remaining between them. The CDR3: CASSPDFNYGYTF. The CDR3 nucleotides read TGTGCCAGCAGTCCGGATTTTAACTATGGCTACACCTTC.

The chain combines TRBV3-1 (or the pseudogene TRBV3-2) with TRBJ2-7; no firm D call. The germline V and J ends were trimmed by 0 bases and 7 bases, with 7 bases remaining between them. Germline V gene sequence: CDR1 LGHDT, CDR2 YNNKEL (reference sequence). This CDR3 is built from 12 residues. CDR3 residues: CASSQEGREQYF. The DNA for the CDR3 is TGTGCCAGCAGCCAAGAGGGTCGAGAGCAGTACTTC.

The chain recombines TRBV5-1 with TRBJ2-7; perhaps TRBD1 as D (6 bases). V was clipped by 3 bases and J by 2 bases, with 12 bases between them. The CDR3 length is 14 residues. Germline assignment: CDR1 SGHRS and CDR2 YFSETQ. CDR3 coding DNA: TGCGCCAGCAGCTCCGGGACACTAACCTACGAGCAGTACTTC. This sequence encodes CASSSGTLTYEQYF.